This T cell receptor (beta chain) was obtained from a study of cytomegalovirus exposure and HLA in healthy donors. 13 Jbeta primers and 60 Vbeta primers were used for the PCR. Only in-frame clones appear in the TCRdb table, and some are missing; sequencing was by immunoSEQ multiplex PCR. The sample shows roughly 120,000 clones, roughly two thirds of them seen only once. This clone has more than one count but fewer than ten. There are 13 residues in the CDR3. The V gene's germline CDR1 is ENHRY and CDR2 SYGVKD. V lost 0 bases and J 7 bases, leaving 6 bases between the germline ends. This TCR was sampled from a woman aged 30 to 39 in good health and CMV-seronegative. The sample was PBMCs. The chain combines TRBV10-3 with TRBJ1-4; no firm D call. Written as DNA, the CDR3 is TGTGCCATCAGTGAGTCCTCGGGTGAAAAACTGTTTTTT. Protein product: CAISESSGEKLFF.